The 18 T cell receptor beta chains in this list originate from one sample, sequenced in a study of tumor and adjacent non-tumor tissue in lung cancer. Three rounds of nested PCR, following a modified ARM-PCR protocol, produced the TCRbeta library. Each CDR3 protein is one row after TCRdb ran MiXCR on the multiplex PCR reads. The sample shows 90,000 to 100,000 distinct CDR3 sequences, 80% of them seen only once. This sample's RNA came from whole unsorted tissue. More than 3 cm separated this lung sample from the edge of the tumor. The sequenced sample consisted of distant non-tumor lung tissue. These receptor sequences come from a man aged 55 to 70 with small cell lung cancer.

This clonotype was recorded only once. This may be a read error, as it is one base from a much larger clone. V usage is TRBV20-1 and J usage is TRBJ2-7; D unresolved. Trimming took 5 bases from V and 3 from J, leaving 11 bases between them. CDR1 and CDR2 (germline): DFQATT, SNEGSKA (reference sequence). The CDR3 sequence is 12 residues long. CDR3 sequence (DNA): TGCAGTGCTGGTCTAGTCGGCTACGAGCAGTACTTC. This encodes CSAGLVGYEQYF.

The rearrangement links TRBV6-2 or TRBV6-3 to TRBJ2-1; possibly TRBD2 for D (6 bases). With 0 bases removed from V and 1 base from J, the gap between germline ends came to 16 bases. The CDR3 contains 18 residues. The germline gives CDR1 MNHEY, CDR2 SVGEGT. The chain's CDR3 is CASSYSISSASSYNEQFF. The CDR3 region has the DNA TGTGCCAGCAGTTACTCGATTTCTAGCGCCTCTTCCTACAATGAGCAGTTCTTC.

This chain uses TRBV2 with TRBJ2-7, with D possibly being TRBD1 or TRBD2 (6 bases each). Trimming cost V 10 bases and J 1 base, with 14 bases left between them. Looked up from germline, CDR1 is SNHLY and CDR2 is FYNNEI. The CDR3 covers 13 residues. CDR3: CAIVGGLSYEQYF. In DNA form, the CDR3 reads TGTGCCATCGTTGGGGGGCTGTCCTACGAGCAGTACTTC.

As regards this clonotype: An end of the junction does not agree with germline; a read error may underlie this. This sequence joins TRBV11-2 and TRBJ2-1, with a weak D call TRBD1 (6 bases). This CDR3 has 17 amino acids. CDR1 and CDR2 (germline): SGHAT, FQNNGV. The DNA of the CDR3 is TGTGCCATCAGCTTAGTGACAGGCCAGAGCTCCAACAATGAGCAGTTCTTC. Protein product: CAISLVTGQSSNNEQFF. Combining the CDR3 with reference TRBV11-2 and TRBJ2-1 gives the whole variable domain EAGVAQSPRYKIIEKRQSVAFWCNPISGHATLYWYQQILGQGPKLLIQFQNNGVVDDSQLPKDRFSAERLKGVDSTLKIQPAKLEDSAVYLCAISLVTGQSSNNEQFFGPGTRLTVL.

The chain joins TRBV4-1 to TRBJ2-5; D gene uncertain. Germline CDR1 is MGHRA and CDR2 is YSYEKL. The V and J ends lost 4 bases and 4 bases respectively, with 16 bases between them. CDR3 length: 15 residues. For the CDR3, the DNA is TGCGCCAGCAGCCTAGGATCGGGTGGCGGAGAGACCCAGTACTTC. It is translated as CASSLGSGGGETQYF.

This chain connects TRBV11-2 to TRBJ2-5; TRBD1 matches at 10 bases. The CDR3 has 15 residues. V shed 1 base and J 14 bases; nucleotides not matched to a gene: 13. Germline V CDR1 and CDR2: SGHAT, FQNNGV. The CDR3 nucleotides read TGTGCCAGCAGCTTAGCTCGACAGGGGGCAGGGCGCCAATACTTC. Translation gives CASSLARQGAGRQYF.

For this clonotype: Just one base apart from a much larger clone, this may be a read error. This chain connects TRBV24-1 to TRBJ2-5, with 8 bases matching TRBD1. Per the germline V gene, CDR1 is KGHDR and CDR2 is SFDVKD. CDR3 length equals 15 residues. For the CDR3, the DNA is TGTGCCACCAATGATGCCGGACAGGGCGGGGAGACCCAGTACTTC. Translated: CATNDAGQGGETQYF.

Details on this clonotype: The conserved phenylalanine or tryptophan is not found at the CDR3 terminus, so this likely reflects a read error. The chain carries TRBV24-1 and TRBJ2-3; D unresolved. Looked up from germline, CDR1 is KGHDR and CDR2 is SFDVKD. The CDR3 is made up of 16 amino acids. Here the CDR3 reads CDTSGFGHGDTDTQYL. CDR3 in DNA: TGTGACACCAGTGGTTTCGGGCATGGTGACACAGATACGCAGTATCTT.

As concerns this clonotype: Germline and junction disagree at one end, which may indicate a read error. The chain recombines TRBV10-3 with TRBJ1-1; 7 nucleotides line up with TRBD1. CDR3 length: 13 residues. Germline CDR1 reads ENHRY; CDR2 reads SYGVKD. CDR3 DNA sequence: TGTGACATCAGGGGGAGGGACAGCGACGAAGCTTTCTTT. Translated: CDIRGRDSDEAFF.

As to this clonotype: This may be a read error: a much more frequent sequence differs by one nucleotide. CDR3 coding DNA: TGTGGCAGCAGTGACTCTCGCGGGGTCTCCTACAATGAGCAGTTCTTC. Translating it yields CGSSDSRGVSYNEQFF. The V gene is TRBV6-4, the J gene TRBJ2-1; D is perhaps TRBD2 (6 bases). CDR3 length: 16 residues. Germline values: CDR1 MRHNA, CDR2 SNTAGT.

The gene calls are TRBV6-5 and TRBJ2-2; 7 nucleotides agree with TRBD2. CDR1 is MNHEY, CDR2 SVGAGI, per germline. This CDR3 spans 16 amino acids. With 6 bases clipped from V and 15 bases from J, the junction kept 22 bases outside the gene matches. In DNA form, the CDR3 reads TGTGCCAGCAGACCCTGGCTGGGTGATTCTACCGGGGGGATGTTTTTT. It is translated as CASRPWLGDSTGGMFF.

With regard to this clonotype: This likely comes from a read error, as the CDR3 has no conserved phenylalanine or tryptophan at its end. This chain joins TRBV28 and TRBJ1-1; D not resolved. Germline-derived CDR1 and CDR2 are MDHEN and SYDVKM. The CDR3 covers 12 residues. The CDR3 loop reads CVSTLKAREAFI. CDR3 in DNA: TGTGTCAGCACCCTCAAGGCACGGGAAGCTTTCATT.

Turning to this clonotype: A read error may produce the germline difference seen at one junction end. The chain carries TRBV29-1 and TRBJ2-3; TRBD2 matches 7 bases. Germline V CDR1 and CDR2: SQVTM, ANQGSEA. The CDR3 extends over 13 amino acids. In DNA, the CDR3 is TGCAGCGTTGCAGCGGGAATGGCAGATACACAGTATTTT. Translated: CSVAAGMADTQYF.

To note about this clonotype: At one end the junction does not follow the germline gene, possibly because of a read error. The chain has TRBV4-1 and TRBJ1-5, with 8 bases that match TRBD1. Germline values: CDR1 MGHRA, CDR2 YSYEKL. The CDR3 runs 18 residues. Here the CDR3 reads CASSHVGMTGVGNHPQHF. Written as DNA, the CDR3 is TGCGCCAGCAGCCATGTGGGAATGACAGGGGTAGGCAATCATCCCCAGCATTTT.

The CDR3 reads CARTTGGRNYGYTF. The CDR3 DNA is TGTGCCAGGACGACTGGGGGCCGAAACTATGGCTACACCTTC. The rearrangement uses TRBV6-5 and TRBJ1-2; D perhaps matches TRBD1 (6 bases). This CDR3 is 14 amino acids long. Germline V gene lookup returns CDR1 MNHEY and CDR2 SVGAGI. Trimming stripped 9 bases from V and 2 bases from J, with 16 bases between.

The chain couples TRBV12-3 or TRBV12-4 to TRBJ2-5, with 8 nucleotides matching TRBD1. The CDR3 spans 14 residues. V was clipped by 2 bases and J by 8 bases; unmatched bases: 7. CDR3 nucleotide sequence: TGTGCCAGCAGTTTATTGGACAGGGTAGATACCCAGTACTTC. This gives the protein CASSLLDRVDTQYF.

Turning to this clonotype: The junction does not match germline at one end; this may be a read error. This chain connects TRBV5-1 to TRBJ2-2; 9 bases agree with TRBD1. Germline CDR1 and CDR2: SGHRS and YFSETQ. The CDR3 extends over 18 amino acids. CDR3 nucleotide sequence: TGCGCCAGCAACCGCGGGGACAGGGTAAGGTCGGACACCTTGGAGCTGTTGTTT. The encoded protein is CASNRGDRVRSDTLELLF. Based on the CDR3 plus reference TRBV5-1 and TRBJ2-2, the full variable domain is KAGVTQTPRYLIKTRGQQVTLSCSPISGHRSVSWYQQTPGQGLQFLFEYFSETQRNKGNFPGRFSGRQFSNSRSEMNVSTLELGDSALYLCASNRGDRVRSDTLELLFGEGSRLTVL.

The count of this clonotype is one. Its ends do not fully match the called genes, so a read error is possible. This chain joins TRBV24-1 and TRBJ2-5; TRBD1 aligns across 7 bases. This CDR3 contains 15 residues. Germline V gene sequence: CDR1 KGHDR, CDR2 SFDVKD. CDR3 sequence (DNA): TGTGTCACCAGTGGAGTCGGGACAGCCCAAGAGACCCAGTGCTTT. It codes for CVTSGVGTAQETQCF.